This entry concerns a single TCR beta chain. Its antigen remains unidentified. Germline values: CDR1 LGHNA, CDR2 YNFKEQ. The CDR3 covers 15 residues. Trimming cost V 7 bases and J 7 bases; bases outside gene matches: 8. The record originates from a study of CD4 T cells in relation to SARS-CoV-2 and coronaviruses. In the study overall: Shared crossreactive spike epitopes were mapped to their HLA restriction.

Some clones are missing from TCRdb's copy, which holds only in-frame ones; the method was immunoSEQ multiplex PCR. The table lists 30,000 to 40,000 clones, 77% of them singletons. Sorted naive or memory CD4+ cells met CEF peptides for around eleven days. V is TRBV4-2 and J is TRBJ2-2, with 11 bases lining up with TRBD1. The sample taken for sequencing was memory CD4+ T cells from PBMCs, cultured in vitro. This TCR derives from an adult with COVID-19. The DNA for the CDR3 is TGTGCCAGCACCACCAGGACAGGGGGCGGCGGGGAGCTGTTTTTT. Its protein product is CASTTRTGGGGELFF.